A single sample gave rise to the 8 T cell receptor beta chains below, sequenced in a study of blood T cell repertoires in COVID-19. Clones were sequenced by immunoSEQ multiplex PCR, and TCRdb holds only the in-frame ones, with some missing. The sample lists about 42,000 clones; 75% to 90% were seen once. Sequenced: peripheral blood. The receptors come from a man aged 30 to 45 with active or convalescent COVID-19.

This chain links TRBV9 with TRBJ2-1; possible D gene TRBD2, 6 bases. Germline CDR1 reads SGDLS; CDR2 reads YYNGEE. Trimming cost V 4 bases and J 0 bases, with 11 bases left between them. CDR3 length equals 15 residues. In DNA form, the CDR3 reads TGTGCCAGCAGCAAGGAGGGGAGCTCCTACAATGAGCAGTTCTTC. Translation: CASSKEGSSYNEQFF.

This chain joins TRBV24-1 and TRBJ1-4; D not resolved. Germline values: CDR1 KGHDR, CDR2 SFDVKD. Trimming stripped 4 bases from V and 11 bases from J, with 10 bases between. This CDR3 has 12 amino acids. In DNA form, the CDR3 reads TGTGCCACCAGTGAAGGAGGGCAGAAACTGTTTTTT. Translated: CATSEGGQKLFF.

J is TRBJ1-5 and V is TRBV3-1 (or the pseudogene TRBV3-2), with D perhaps TRBD1 (6 bases). Germline loops: CDR1 LGHDT, CDR2 YNNKEL (reference sequence). Trimming removed 3 bases at V and 6 bases at J, with 9 bases between. The CDR3 sequence is 13 residues long. This chain's CDR3 is CASSQGALQPQHF. CDR3 DNA: TGTGCCAGCAGCCAGGGGGCACTTCAGCCCCAGCATTTT.

This clone has a single count. V usage is TRBV6-6 and J usage is TRBJ1-2; TRBD1 agrees at 8 bases. The V gene end was trimmed by 5 bases and the J gene end by 4 bases; junction bases not matched to a gene: 6. The CDR3 runs to 14 residues. The germline V gene has CDR1 MNHNY and CDR2 SVGAGI (reference sequence). CDR3 sequence: CASSQGQGPYGYTF. The CDR3 DNA sequence: TGTGCCAGCAGTCAAGGACAGGGACCCTATGGCTACACCTTC.

This clone was detected only once. This chain uses TRBV6-1 with TRBJ1-4; D ambiguous. Germline CDR1 and CDR2: MNHNS and SASEGT. The CDR3 covers 14 residues. Trimming removed 1 base from V and 7 bases from J, with 10 bases in between. The CDR3 DNA reads TGTGCCAGCAGTGAAGGGAGGGTGGGTGAAAAACTGTTTTTT. Translated, it gives CASSEGRVGEKLFF.

Written as DNA, the CDR3 is TGCGCCAGCAGCACAAGACTAGCGGGCAGTACCGGGGAGCTGTTTTTT. Translated: CASSTRLAGSTGELFF. The rearrangement uses TRBV5-1 and TRBJ2-2; 10 nucleotides line up with TRBD2. The CDR3 loop spans 16 amino acids. With 4 bases clipped from V and 5 bases from J, the junction kept 8 bases outside the gene matches. Germline CDR1 reads SGHRS; CDR2 reads YFSETQ.

The chain carries TRBV9 and TRBJ2-2; 11 bases are a match to TRBD2. After removal of 4 bases from V and 7 bases from J, the junction contained 6 bases not matched to a gene. Germline assignment: CDR1 SGDLS and CDR2 YYNGEE. The CDR3 length is 15 residues. The CDR3 sequence is CASSNSGRAGGELFF. CDR3 sequence (DNA): TGTGCCAGCAGCAATAGCGGGAGGGCTGGCGGGGAGCTGTTTTTT.

V gene TRBV7-8 combines with J gene TRBJ1-1; the D is unclear. This CDR3 has 13 residues. Trimming left V 6 bases short and J 1 base short, with 9 bases between. Germline lookup yields CDR1 SGHVS and CDR2 FQNEAQ. The CDR3 coding sequence is TGTGCCAGCAGGCCGAGGGCGAACACTGAAGCTTTCTTT. Protein product: CASRPRANTEAFF. The entire variable domain, with the rest obtained from reference TRBV7-8 and TRBJ1-1, is as follows: GAGVSQSPRYKVAKRGQDVALRCDPISGHVSLFWYQQALGQGPEFLTYFQNEAQLDKSGLPSDRFFAERPEGSVSTLKIQRTQQEDSAVYLCASRPRANTEAFFGQGTRLTVV.